The 32 T cell receptor beta chains listed next were all sequenced from one sample in a study of post-analysis software for immune sequencing data. Study results and limitations: A few TRBV segments occurring more often in patients than controls included TRBV5-6, TRBV5-1 and TRBV20-1.

No antigens are known for them. TCR beta cDNA libraries had unique molecular identifiers. From the PCR reads, TCRdb called clonotypes with MiXCR, one entry per CDR3 protein. The sample has 700,000 to 800,000 distinct CDR3 sequences; 30% are singletons. The material sequenced was blood. The receptors originated from a girl between 10 and 17 years old with multiple sclerosis.

The DNA for the CDR3 is TGTGCCAGCGTTGAAAGTGGGGGGGGTCGAAACATTCAGTACTTC. This translates into CASVESGGGRNIQYF. V usage is TRBV6-5 and J usage is TRBJ2-4, with 7 bases lining up with TRBD2. The germline V gene encodes CDR1 MNHEY and CDR2 SVGAGI. The CDR3 totals 15 residues. After removal of 8 bases from V and 6 bases from J, the junction contained 13 bases not matched to a gene.

This chain links TRBV3-1 with TRBJ1-1, with D uncertain. Germline CDR1 reads LGHDT; CDR2 reads YNNKEL (reference sequence). Trimming pared 1 base from V and 2 bases from J, leaving 11 bases between. CDR3 length: 15 residues. CDR3 nucleotides: TGTGCCAGCAGCCAAGGGGTCAGTCTTAACACTGAAGCTTTCTTT. This sequence encodes CASSQGVSLNTEAFF.

This clonotype came up a few times. The gene calls are TRBV28 and TRBJ2-1; D gene unclear. Germline-derived CDR1 and CDR2 are MDHEN and SYDVKM. This CDR3 region has 12 residues. Deletions cut 3 bases from V and 6 bases from J, with 6 bases between. This chain's CDR3 is CASSFPRNEQFF. Here the CDR3 DNA reads TGTGCCAGCAGTTTTCCTCGCAATGAGCAGTTCTTC.

The rearrangement uses TRBV6-1 and TRBJ1-2; D uncertain. Germline V gene sequence: CDR1 MNHNS, CDR2 SASEGT. This CDR3 region has 15 residues. Trimming stripped 2 bases from V and 3 bases from J, with 13 bases between. The CDR3 DNA is TGTGCCAGCAGTGAACCCGCGTGGAGGGACTATGGCTACACCTTC. This encodes CASSEPAWRDYGYTF.

The chain employs TRBV28 and TRBJ2-7; perhaps D is TRBD1 or TRBD2 (6 bases each). V lost 6 bases, J lost 3 bases, and 15 bases lay in between. Per the germline V gene, CDR1 is MDHEN and CDR2 is SYDVKM. CDR3 length: 14 amino acids. CDR3 residues: CASRFAGQLYEQYF. DNA of the CDR3: TGTGCCAGCAGATTTGCGGGACAACTCTACGAGCAGTACTTC.

Ten or more counts support this clonotype. V gene TRBV4-3 combines with J gene TRBJ2-5; D is unresolved. Germline V lookup: CDR1 LGHNA, CDR2 YSLEER. The CDR3 is made up of 14 amino acids. The ends were cut back, 0 bases at V and 3 bases at J, with 8 bases in the middle. The chain's CDR3 is CASSQDHQEETQYF. CDR3 sequence (DNA): TGCGCCAGCAGCCAAGATCACCAAGAAGAGACCCAGTACTTC.

In this sample, this clonotype turned up a few times. The rearrangement links TRBV20-1 to TRBJ2-5; possible D gene TRBD1, 5 bases. The CDR3 loop spans 12 amino acids. Germline V lookup: CDR1 DFQATT, CDR2 SNEGSKA (reference sequence). Trimming removed 6 bases at V and 1 base at J, with 9 bases between. The CDR3 reads CSARQSQETQYF. CDR3 in DNA: TGCAGTGCGCGACAGAGCCAAGAGACCCAGTACTTC.

This clonotype was counted at least ten times. The V call is TRBV4-3, the J call TRBJ2-6; no clear D. With 4 bases removed from V and 0 bases from J, the gap between germline ends came to 7 bases. This CDR3 has 15 amino acids. Germline assignment: CDR1 LGHNA and CDR2 YSLEER. CDR3 region: CASSPRDSGANVLTF. CDR3 DNA: TGCGCCAGCAGCCCGAGAGACTCTGGGGCCAACGTCCTGACTTTC.

CDR3 nucleotide sequence: TGCGCCAGCAGATTCGAGGTGGGGGCCTACGAGCAGTACTTC. Residues: CASRFEVGAYEQYF. This chain links TRBV5-1 with TRBJ2-7; D could derive from TRBD1 or TRBD2 (5 bases each). This CDR3 is built from 14 residues. V was clipped by 5 bases and J by 2 bases, with 14 bases between them. Germline V lookup: CDR1 SGHRS, CDR2 YFSETQ.

As DNA, the CDR3 is TGCAGTGCTAGAGCGAAGGGACAGGGGGCAGCTGAAGCTTTCTTT. As protein: CSARAKGQGAAEAFF. The chain links TRBV20-1 to TRBJ1-1; 12 bases are shared with TRBD1. With V trimmed by 1 base and J by 6 bases, 6 bases remained unmatched. Germline V gene sequence: CDR1 DFQATT, CDR2 SNEGSKA (reference sequence). The length of the CDR3 is 15 residues.

The V gene is TRBV7-2, the J gene TRBJ2-4; TRBD2 matches 8 bases. Germline values: CDR1 SGHTA, CDR2 FQGNSA. CDR3 length: 15 amino acids. V shed 4 bases and J 7 bases; nucleotides not matched to a gene: 9. CDR3 loop: CASSSGRGRLNIQYF. The CDR3 region has the DNA TGTGCCAGCAGCTCCGGCCGCGGGAGGCTGAACATTCAGTACTTC.

The gene calls are TRBV12-3 or TRBV12-4 and TRBJ1-1; the D is unclear. The V gene lost 8 bases and the J gene lost 4 bases, with 17 bases spanning the gap. CDR3 length: 14 amino acids. The CDR3 protein is CASLLREGFTEAFF. The CDR3, as DNA: TGTGCCAGCCTCCTACGTGAAGGTTTCACTGAAGCTTTCTTT.

Note on this clonotype: An end of the junction differs from the germline gene, which may be a read error. The V call is TRBV12-3 or TRBV12-4, the J call TRBJ1-2; 10 bases agree with TRBD1. CDR3 length: 13 residues. The CDR3 sequence is CTSSSTGGGSYTF. In DNA form, the CDR3 reads TGTACCAGCAGTTCGACAGGGGGCGGAAGCTACACCTTC.

This chain links TRBV5-6 with TRBJ1-5; 8 bases are shared with TRBD1. V gave up 1 base and J gave up 5 bases; unmatched junction bases: 8. CDR1 and CDR2 (germline): SGHDT, YYEEEE. This CDR3 contains 16 residues. This CDR3 reads CASSLRVGTGHQPQHF. The DNA for the CDR3 is TGTGCCAGCAGCTTGCGCGTCGGGACAGGACATCAGCCCCAGCATTTT.

V gene TRBV7-2 combines with J gene TRBJ2-7; no clear D. V lost 1 base, J lost 6 bases, and 7 bases lay in between. CDR1 and CDR2 (germline): SGHTA, FQGNSA. The CDR3 consists of 12 residues. This CDR3 reads CASSLEFGEQYF. CDR3 DNA sequence: TGTGCCAGCAGCTTAGAGTTTGGCGAGCAGTACTTC.

The chain employs TRBV5-6 and TRBJ2-1; D may correspond to TRBD1 or TRBD2 (5 bases each). The V end was cut by 4 bases, the J end by 10 bases, with 15 bases between. Germline values: CDR1 SGHDT, CDR2 YYEEEE. This CDR3 is built from 13 residues. CDR3 DNA sequence: TGTGCCAGCAGCCTCGTAGGGGAGAAAGAGCAGTTCTTC. This codes for CASSLVGEKEQFF.

The chain combines TRBV10-3 with TRBJ2-1; TRBD1 agrees at 9 bases. Germline V lookup: CDR1 ENHRY, CDR2 SYGVKD. The length of the CDR3 is 14 residues. With 10 bases clipped from V and 7 bases from J, the junction kept 11 bases outside the gene matches. DNA for the CDR3: TGTGCCACCACCGGATACAGGGGGCGAAATGAGCAGTTCTTC. As protein: CATTGYRGRNEQFF.

This clonotype was counted a few times. The chain recombines TRBV6-2 or TRBV6-3 with TRBJ2-7; 9 positions agree with TRBD1. Germline CDR1 is MNHEY and CDR2 is SVGEGT. V was clipped by 5 bases and J by 5 bases; unmatched bases: 10. The CDR3 extends over 15 amino acids. The chain's CDR3 is CASSTPGTGSHEQYF. CDR3 DNA: TGTGCCAGCAGTACCCCCGGGACAGGGAGCCACGAGCAGTACTTC.

Details on this clonotype: Given a much more abundant clone one base away, this may be a read error. This chain links TRBV28 with TRBJ2-7, with D perhaps TRBD2 (5 bases). Looked up from germline, CDR1 is MDHEN and CDR2 is SYDVKM. The CDR3 length is 15 residues. The CDR3: CAGSTRTGRRYEQYF. The DNA for the CDR3 is TGTGCCGGCAGCACCCGAACGGGAAGAAGGTACGAGCAGTACTTC.

This clonotype has more than one count but fewer than ten. This chain connects TRBV4-3 to TRBJ1-5; D is undetermined. This CDR3 comprises 17 residues. Per the germline V gene, CDR1 is LGHNA and CDR2 is YSLEER. Trimming pared 0 bases from V and 0 bases from J, leaving 12 bases between. The CDR3 nucleotides are TGCGCCAGCAGCCAAGATCACCCGGGGTATAGCAATCAGCCCCAGCATTTT. Residues: CASSQDHPGYSNQPQHF.

Note on this clonotype: The junction departs from the called germline gene at one end, perhaps through a read error. V is TRBV29-1 and J is TRBJ2-1; no clear D gene. CDR3 length equals 13 residues. Germline CDR1 is SQVTM and CDR2 is ANQGSEA. Here the CDR3 DNA reads TGCAGCGTTGACTCTTTCTCCTACAATGAGCAGATCTTC. Translation gives CSVDSFSYNEQIF.

This clonotype was picked up one time. This chain uses TRBV2 with TRBJ1-1; D not resolved. Trimming took 8 bases from V and 4 from J, leaving 14 bases between them. The V gene's germline CDR1 is SNHLY and CDR2 FYNNEI. This CDR3 spans 13 amino acids. The CDR3 DNA sequence: TGTGCCAGCCTCGCCCGTGTGGGCACTGAAGCTTTCTTT. Translating it yields CASLARVGTEAFF. Full variable domain (missing parts from reference TRBV2 and TRBJ1-1): EPEVTQTPSHQVTQMGQEVILRCVPISNHLYFYWYRQILGQKVEFLVSFYNNEISEKSEIFDDQFSVERPDGSNFTLKIRSTKLEDSAMYFCASLARVGTEAFFGQGTRLTVV.

The chain combines TRBV6-1 with TRBJ1-5; 9 nucleotides agree with TRBD1. Germline CDR1 MNHNS, CDR2 SASEGT. V gave up 6 bases and J gave up 1 base; unmatched junction bases: 19. The CDR3 extends over 20 amino acids. CDR3 bases: TGTGCCAGCAGCCCTACGAGTGGACAGGGGTTCCGAGAGAGCAATCAGCCCCAGCATTTT. The encoded protein is CASSPTSGQGFRESNQPQHF.

Only a few counts were recorded for this clonotype. The chain links TRBV10-3 to TRBJ2-7, with 8 bases fitting TRBD1. The V gene end was trimmed by 11 bases and the J gene end by 2 bases; junction bases not matched to a gene: 8. This CDR3 is built from 13 residues. Germline assignment: CDR1 ENHRY and CDR2 SYGVKD. This CDR3 is CAQGAGGTYEQYF. CDR3 DNA: TGTGCCCAAGGGGCAGGGGGCACCTACGAGCAGTACTTC.

This clonotype was recorded only once. One base away lies a much larger clone, so this may be a sequencing read error. The CDR3 region is CSVTEWETQFF. CDR3 coding DNA: TGCAGCGTTACGGAATGGGAGACCCAGTTCTTC. The V and J genes are TRBV29-1 and TRBJ2-1; a possible D gene is TRBD2 (5 bases). Germline values: CDR1 SQVTM, CDR2 ANQGSEA. The CDR3 extends over 11 amino acids. With 5 bases removed from V and 13 bases from J, the gap between germline ends came to 15 bases.

This clonotype was picked up a small number of times. The chain recombines TRBV7-2 with TRBJ2-1; 8 bases line up with TRBD2. Looked up from germline, CDR1 is SGHTA and CDR2 is FQGNSA. The CDR3 length is 16 residues. The ends lost 5 bases at V and 6 bases at J; junction bases unmatched: 12. For the CDR3, the DNA is TGTGCCAGCAGCCCGGCACCGGGGACTAGTAGCAATGAGCAGTTCTTC. This sequence encodes CASSPAPGTSSNEQFF.

The chain's CDR3 is CASSPGSVNTGELFF. In DNA form, the CDR3 reads TGTGCCAGCAGTCCTGGCTCGGTGAACACCGGGGAGCTGTTTTTT. V is TRBV12-3 or TRBV12-4 and J is TRBJ2-2, with D unresolved. V gave up 5 bases and J gave up 1 base, with 11 bases separating them. The CDR3 has 15 amino acids.

This clonotype was counted between two and nine times. The chain uses TRBV7-2 and TRBJ2-3; 9 bases fit TRBD2. The CDR3 sequence is 16 residues long. V gave up 5 bases and J gave up 4 bases; unmatched junction bases: 10. CDR1 is SGHTA, CDR2 FQGNSA, per germline. The CDR3, as DNA: TGTGCCAGCAGCCCTTTGGCGGGGGGGCCATCAGATACGCAGTATTTT. Translation gives CASSPLAGGPSDTQYF.

This clonotype was found many times. The chain links TRBV20-1 to TRBJ2-7; no clear D gene. Trimming stripped 3 bases from V and 0 bases from J, with 6 bases between. The length of the CDR3 is 12 residues. Germline V lookup: CDR1 DFQATT, CDR2 SNEGSKA (reference sequence). The CDR3 DNA reads as TGCAGTGCTAGGCAGAGCTCCTACGAGCAGTACTTC. It specifies CSARQSSYEQYF.

This chain joins TRBV11-2 and TRBJ1-1, with a possible D match to TRBD1 (5 bases). Germline loops: CDR1 SGHAT, CDR2 FQNNGV. This CDR3 has 16 amino acids. Trimming shortened V by 1 base and J by 3 bases, and 15 bases separated the two germline ends. The CDR3 reads CASSLVSGTYDTEAFF. CDR3 sequence (DNA): TGTGCCAGCAGCTTAGTGTCAGGGACTTACGACACTGAAGCTTTCTTT.

The V and J genes are TRBV20-1 and TRBJ2-5, with TRBD2 matching 7 bases. Germline CDR1 is DFQATT and CDR2 is SNEGSKA (reference sequence). This CDR3 has 15 amino acids. V was pared by 1 base and J by 7 bases, with 12 bases of the junction left unmatched. The CDR3 bases are TGCAGTGCTAGAGGTGGCCTTCGGGAGCGGGGGACCCAGTACTTC. As protein: CSARGGLRERGTQYF.

This clonotype was counted a few times. Written as DNA, the CDR3 is TGTGCCAGCAGCGAGGAGGGGACCCAGTACTTC. Translation gives CASSEEGTQYF. This chain links TRBV7-2 with TRBJ2-5; tentative D call: TRBD2 (6 bases). The germline V gene encodes CDR1 SGHTA and CDR2 FQGNSA. The CDR3 has 11 residues. V gave up 5 bases and J gave up 7 bases, with 8 bases separating them.